These 6 T cell receptor beta chains came from one sample sequenced in a study of cytomegalovirus exposure and HLA in healthy donors. The PCR ran on 60 Vbeta and 13 Jbeta primers. The assay was immunoSEQ multiplex PCR, and TCRdb's table has in-frame clones only and misses some. The sample has 140,000 to 150,000 clones, and its top ten clones hold around 1.5%. Input material: PBMCs. The origin of the receptors is a woman between 45 and 60 years old in good health and CMV-seronegative.

The gene calls are TRBV7-2 and TRBJ1-2, with D perhaps matching TRBD1 (6 bases). This CDR3 contains 15 residues. Germline CDR1 reads SGHTA; CDR2 reads FQGNSA. Trimming cost V 0 bases and J 6 bases, with 14 bases left between them. In DNA form, the CDR3 reads TGTGCCAGCAGCTTAGCTCGCCAGGGGCTAAATGGCTACACCTTC. Amino acids: CASSLARQGLNGYTF.

This sequence joins TRBV5-6 and TRBJ1-2, with a tentative D call TRBD1 (6 bases). V lost 0 bases to trimming and J lost 2 bases, with 14 bases between them. Germline V gene lookup returns CDR1 SGHDT and CDR2 YYEEEE. This CDR3 comprises 16 residues. CDR3 nucleotide sequence: TGTGCCAGCAGCTTGGGTGGAGCAGGGACAAACTATGGCTACACCTTC. It specifies CASSLGGAGTNYGYTF.

The chain recombines TRBV7-9 with TRBJ2-2; possibly TRBD1 for D (5 bases). Germline V gene data show CDR1 as SEHNR and CDR2 as FQNEAQ (reference sequence). V was pared by 1 base and J by 2 bases, with 14 bases between. The CDR3 contains 17 residues. CDR3 sequence: CASSLGRGLINTGELFF. The CDR3 coding sequence is TGTGCCAGCAGCTTAGGTAGGGGCCTTATTAACACCGGGGAGCTGTTTTTT.

The V call is TRBV28, the J call TRBJ2-3; 8 positions match TRBD1. After removal of 8 bases from V and 5 bases from J, the junction contained 9 bases not matched to a gene. Germline V gene data show CDR1 as MDHEN and CDR2 as SYDVKM. The CDR3 consists of 14 residues. This chain's CDR3 is CASLSGGWGDTQYF. The CDR3 DNA follows: TGTGCCAGCCTATCAGGGGGCTGGGGAGATACGCAGTATTTT. Using reference TRBV28 and TRBJ2-3 for the parts outside the CDR3, the full variable domain is DVKVTQSSRYLVKRTGEKVFLECVQDMDHENMFWYRQDPGLGLRLIYFSYDVKMKEKGDIPEGYSVSREKKERFSLILESASTNQTSMYLCASLSGGWGDTQYFGPGTRLTVL.

The chain has TRBV9 and TRBJ1-2, with D possibly TRBD1 on 5 matching bases. V gave up 4 bases and J gave up 1 base, with 17 bases separating them. The CDR3 spans 16 residues. Per germline, CDR1 SGDLS and CDR2 YYNGEE. The CDR3, as DNA: TGTGCCAGCAGCCCGCGGGGCGACCGAAATAACTATGGCTACACCTTC. This sequence encodes CASSPRGDRNNYGYTF.

The chain combines TRBV28 with TRBJ1-2; D gene unclear. Trimming pared 5 bases from V and 8 bases from J, leaving 12 bases between. CDR1 is MDHEN and CDR2 is SYDVKM in the germline V gene. CDR3 length equals 12 residues. The CDR3 reads CASSTWESGYTF. CDR3 bases: TGTGCCAGCAGTACATGGGAGAGCGGCTACACCTTC.